This entry lists 19 T cell receptor beta chains sequenced from one sample in a study of early T cells in non-severe SARS-CoV-2 infection. TCRdb reprocessed the 5' RACE reads with MiXCR, giving one entry per CDR3 protein. The data show about 110,000 distinct CDR3 sequences, 11% seen once. The specimen sequenced was whole blood. The receptors were sampled from an adult who was a healthcare worker with PCR-confirmed SARS-CoV-2 infection or an uninfected control (not recorded which).

The rearrangement links TRBV5-1 to TRBJ2-1; the match to TRBD2 covers 9 bases. The CDR3 is 13 residues long. The V gene's germline CDR1 is SGHRS and CDR2 YFSETQ. V shed 4 bases and J 7 bases; nucleotides not matched to a gene: 3. CDR3 amino acids: CASSRLAVNEQFF. In DNA form, the CDR3 reads TGCGCCAGCAGCCGACTAGCGGTGAATGAGCAGTTCTTC.

V is TRBV11-2 and J is TRBJ2-3; TRBD2 aligns across 10 bases. CDR3 size: 15 residues. Germline CDR1 is SGHAT and CDR2 is FQNNGV. With 5 bases clipped from V and 2 bases from J, the junction kept 4 bases outside the gene matches. The CDR3 is CASSQLAGLTDTQYF. The CDR3 nucleotides read TGTGCCAGCAGCCAACTAGCGGGGCTCACAGATACGCAGTATTTT.

Worth noting for this clonotype: A much larger clone lies one base from this, so it may be a read error. The chain employs TRBV27 and TRBJ2-5; D is ambiguous. The CDR3 runs to 11 residues. CDR1 is MNHEY, CDR2 SMNVEV, per germline (reference sequence). The CDR3 spells CTSSHEGTQYF. The DNA for the CDR3 is TGTACCAGCAGTCACGAAGGGACCCAGTACTTC.

In this sample, this clonotype turned up a few times. V is TRBV7-9 and J is TRBJ2-3; 14 nucleotides line up with TRBD2. This CDR3 contains 20 residues. After removal of 5 bases from V and 4 bases from J, the junction contained 17 bases not matched to a gene. Germline CDR1 and CDR2: SEHNR and FQNEAQ (reference sequence). CDR3 loop: CASSPNPGLAGAYGSDTQYF. The CDR3 DNA sequence: TGTGCCAGCAGCCCCAACCCGGGACTAGCGGGAGCGTACGGGTCAGATACGCAGTATTTT.

The CDR3 DNA reads TGTGCCAGCAGCCAAGATCTAGGGGCTAGCGGGTACTACAATGAGCAGTTCTTC. Its protein product is CASSQDLGASGYYNEQFF. The chain recombines TRBV14 with TRBJ2-1, with 8 bases identical to TRBD2. The CDR3 consists of 18 residues. The germline V gene encodes CDR1 SGHDN and CDR2 FVKESK. J gave up 3 bases and V 0 bases, and 10 bases lay outside the gene matches.

This clonotype has a handful of counts. The chain has TRBV5-1 and TRBJ2-2; the match to TRBD1 covers 7 bases. Germline CDR1 SGHRS, CDR2 YFSETQ. Trimming took 5 bases from V and 4 from J; bases not matched to a gene: 8. This CDR3 comprises 15 residues. CDR3 sequence reads: CASRLEGTATGELFF. CDR3 nucleotide sequence: TGCGCCAGCAGGTTAGAAGGGACAGCCACCGGGGAGCTGTTTTTT.

The J gene is TRBJ1-5, the V gene TRBV20-1, with D unresolved. The V gene's germline CDR1 is DFQATT and CDR2 SNEGSKA (reference sequence). The CDR3 consists of 14 residues. Trimming shortened V by 6 bases and J by 5 bases, and 17 bases separated the two germline ends. In DNA, the CDR3 is TGCAGTGCCAAAAGAACCATTAGGGATCAGCCCCAGCATTTT. Amino acids: CSAKRTIRDQPQHF.

In nucleotides, the CDR3 is TGTGCCAGCAGTTACGGCGGACGGGGCACTGAAGCTTTCTTT. It is translated as CASSYGGRGTEAFF. This chain joins TRBV6-5 and TRBJ1-1; no firm D call. This CDR3 region has 14 residues. Per germline, CDR1 MNHEY and CDR2 SVGAGI. Trimming removed 2 bases at V and 4 bases at J, with 11 bases between.

The chain employs TRBV20-1 and TRBJ1-1; D is unresolved. V was clipped by 0 bases and J by 7 bases, with 9 bases between them. The germline CDR1 and CDR2 sequences are DFQATT and SNEGSKA (reference sequence). CDR3 length equals 12 residues. CDR3 sequence reads: CSARDRHLEAFF. Written as DNA, the CDR3 is TGCAGTGCTAGAGATCGTCACCTTGAAGCTTTCTTT.

This clonotype was observed at least ten times. This rearrangement joins TRBV12-3 or TRBV12-4 to TRBJ1-4; D is perhaps TRBD1 (5 bases). The germline V and J ends were trimmed by 6 bases and 5 bases, with 13 bases remaining between them. CDR3 size: 14 residues. The DNA for the CDR3 is TGTGCCAGCAGCCGGCGGGGCGGGAATGAAAAACTGTTTTTT. This translates into CASSRRGGNEKLFF.

This clonotype showed up many times. The chain has TRBV6-2 or TRBV6-3 and TRBJ2-1; TRBD2 is a possible D gene (6 bases). Between the trimmed V and J ends, which lost 7 bases and 0 bases, there was a span of 10 bases. The CDR3 totals 14 residues. Germline CDR1 is MNHEY and CDR2 is SVGEGT. DNA for the CDR3: TGTGCCAGCAATGCGGGGAGCTCCTACAATGAGCAGTTCTTC. The encoded protein is CASNAGSSYNEQFF.

There are many counts of this clonotype. Here the CDR3 DNA reads TGTGCCAGCAGCTTTTTTCGTCCAGAAGCTTTCTTT. It specifies CASSFFRPEAFF. This chain uses TRBV5-8 with TRBJ1-1; no clear D gene. CDR1 and CDR2 from the germline V gene are SGHTS and YDEGEE. There are 12 residues in the CDR3. V shed 2 bases and J shed 8 bases, with 10 bases lying between them.

This clonotype has just a few counts. This chain links TRBV28 with TRBJ2-1; the match to TRBD1 covers 7 bases. The V and J ends lost 6 bases and 10 bases, in that order; junction bases with no gene match: 6. In germline, CDR1 is MDHEN, CDR2 SYDVKM. The CDR3 sequence is 12 residues long. The CDR3 DNA follows: TGTGCCAGCAGGGAAGGGGGCCAAGAGCAGTTCTTC. Its protein is CASREGGQEQFF.

This clonotype was counted many times. The V call is TRBV6-2 or TRBV6-3, the J call TRBJ2-7; perhaps TRBD2 as D (5 bases). This CDR3 is built from 12 residues. V shed 4 bases and J shed 4 bases, with 8 bases lying between them. Germline CDR1 is MNHEY and CDR2 is SVGEGT. The CDR3 nucleotides are TGTGCCAGCAGTTCCCCGGGATACGAGCAGTACTTC. Translated: CASSSPGYEQYF.

V gene TRBV12-3 or TRBV12-4 combines with J gene TRBJ2-3, with TRBD2 identical over 13 bases. J gave up 4 bases and V 1 base, and 5 bases lay outside the gene matches. The CDR3 covers 17 residues. CDR3 amino acids: CASSLGRTSGSSDTQYF. Written as DNA, the CDR3 is TGTGCCAGCAGTTTAGGCCGGACTAGCGGGAGCTCAGATACGCAGTATTTT.

The chain recombines TRBV6-2 or TRBV6-3 with TRBJ1-6; D remains ambiguous. The V gene's germline CDR1 is MNHEY and CDR2 SVGEGT. V was cut by 4 bases and J by 8 bases, with 15 bases left in between. CDR3 length: 15 amino acids. The CDR3 nucleotides read TGTGCCAGCAGTTTGTGGCGGCCTGGGGATTCACCCCTCCACTTT. It is translated as CASSLWRPGDSPLHF.

This clonotype came up many times. This sequence joins TRBV6-2 or TRBV6-3 and TRBJ2-2, with D unresolved. CDR1 and CDR2 (germline): MNHEY, SVGEGT. V shed 2 bases and J shed 1 base, with 5 bases lying between them. This CDR3 is built from 14 residues. CDR3 DNA: TGTGCCAGCAGTTACAGGCAGAACACCGGGGAGCTGTTTTTT. Its translation: CASSYRQNTGELFF.

This clonotype came up a few times. V is TRBV6-5 and J is TRBJ1-2, with 8 bases fitting TRBD1. CDR1 is MNHEY, CDR2 SVGAGI, per germline. Losses at the gene ends were 8 bases for V and 3 bases for J; bases not matched to a gene: 8. The CDR3 consists of 14 residues. DNA for the CDR3: TGTGCCAGCTCAACCCAACAGGGGGACTATGGCTACACCTTC. Protein sequence: CASSTQQGDYGYTF.

This clonotype was counted only a few times. The J gene is TRBJ2-3, the V gene TRBV11-2; the D is unclear. Germline V gene data show CDR1 as SGHAT and CDR2 as FQNNGV. V gave up 2 bases and J gave up 4 bases, with 4 bases separating them. This CDR3 comprises 12 residues. CDR3 sequence: CASSLIPDTQYF. CDR3 nucleotides: TGTGCCAGCAGCTTAATCCCAGATACGCAGTATTTT.